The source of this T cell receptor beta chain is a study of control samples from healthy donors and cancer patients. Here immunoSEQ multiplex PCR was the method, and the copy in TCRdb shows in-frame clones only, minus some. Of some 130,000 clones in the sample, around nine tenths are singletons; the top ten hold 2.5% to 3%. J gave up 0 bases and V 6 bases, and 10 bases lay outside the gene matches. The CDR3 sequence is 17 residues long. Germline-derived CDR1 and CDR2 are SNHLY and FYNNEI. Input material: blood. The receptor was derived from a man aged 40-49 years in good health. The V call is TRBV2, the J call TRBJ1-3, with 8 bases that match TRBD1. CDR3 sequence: CASSVPGQANSGNTIYF. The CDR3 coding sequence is TGTGCCAGCAGCGTACCGGGACAGGCGAACTCTGGAAACACCATATATTTT.